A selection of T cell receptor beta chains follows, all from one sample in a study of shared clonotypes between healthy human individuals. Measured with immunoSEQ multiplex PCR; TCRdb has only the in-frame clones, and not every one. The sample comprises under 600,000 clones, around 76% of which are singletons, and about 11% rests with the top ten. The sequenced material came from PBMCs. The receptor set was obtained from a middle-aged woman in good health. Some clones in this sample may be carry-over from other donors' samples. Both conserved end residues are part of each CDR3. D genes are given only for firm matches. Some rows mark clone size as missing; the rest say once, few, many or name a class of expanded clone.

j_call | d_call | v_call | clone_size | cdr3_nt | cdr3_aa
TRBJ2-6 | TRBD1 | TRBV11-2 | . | TGTGCCAGCAGCTTAGTGACGGGACAGGGGATTGGGGCCAACGTCCTGACTTTC | CASSLVTGQGIGANVLTF
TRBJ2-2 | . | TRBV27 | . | TGTGCCAGCAGTTTATCTCCGCTCGGGCAGGTTCGGGCCGGGGAGCTGTTTTTT | CASSLSPLGQVRAGELFF
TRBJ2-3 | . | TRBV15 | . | TGTGCCACCAGGACGGGACACAGCACAGATACGCAGTATTTT | CATRTGHSTDTQYF
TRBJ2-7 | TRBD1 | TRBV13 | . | TGTGCCAGCAGCTTAGGAGACAGGGAGTACGAGCAGTACTTC | CASSLGDREYEQYF
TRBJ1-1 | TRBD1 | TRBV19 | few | TGTGCCAGTAGCCTGGACAGGGGGAACACTGAAGCTTTCTTT | CASSLDRGNTEAFF
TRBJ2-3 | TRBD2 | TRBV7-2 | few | TGTGCCAGCAGCCAAGGACTAGCGGTTACCACAGATACGCAGTATTTT | CASSQGLAVTTDTQYF
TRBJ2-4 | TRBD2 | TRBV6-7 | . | TGTGCCAGCAGTTACTCCGGGACTAGAAAAAACATTCAGTACTTC | CASSYSGTRKNIQYF
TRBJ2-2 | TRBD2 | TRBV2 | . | TGTGCCAGCAGTGAGGAGCGGGAGGGATTGGGCGGGGAGCTGTTTTTT | CASSEEREGLGGELFF
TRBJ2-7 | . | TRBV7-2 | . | TGTGCCAGCAGCTTAGAACTAGGACGGGAGCAGTACTTC | CASSLELGREQYF
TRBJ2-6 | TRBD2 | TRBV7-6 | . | TGTGCCAGCAGCTTAGCCGGACTAGGGAACTCTGGGGCCAACGTCCTGACTTTC | CASSLAGLGNSGANVLTF